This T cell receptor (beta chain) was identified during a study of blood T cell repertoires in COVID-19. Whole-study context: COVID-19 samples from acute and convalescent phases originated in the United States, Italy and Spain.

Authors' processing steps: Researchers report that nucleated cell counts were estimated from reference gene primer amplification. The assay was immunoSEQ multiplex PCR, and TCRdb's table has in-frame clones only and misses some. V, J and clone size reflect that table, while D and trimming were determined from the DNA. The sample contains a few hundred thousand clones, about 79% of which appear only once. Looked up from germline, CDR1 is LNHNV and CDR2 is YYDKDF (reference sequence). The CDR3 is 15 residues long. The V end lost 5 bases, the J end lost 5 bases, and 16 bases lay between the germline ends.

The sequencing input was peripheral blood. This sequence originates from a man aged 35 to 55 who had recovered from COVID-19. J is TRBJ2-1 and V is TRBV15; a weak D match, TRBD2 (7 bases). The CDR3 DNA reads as TGTGCCACCAGCCCCCGGGGGGCCTTCCACAATGAGCAGTTCTTC. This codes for CATSPRGAFHNEQFF.